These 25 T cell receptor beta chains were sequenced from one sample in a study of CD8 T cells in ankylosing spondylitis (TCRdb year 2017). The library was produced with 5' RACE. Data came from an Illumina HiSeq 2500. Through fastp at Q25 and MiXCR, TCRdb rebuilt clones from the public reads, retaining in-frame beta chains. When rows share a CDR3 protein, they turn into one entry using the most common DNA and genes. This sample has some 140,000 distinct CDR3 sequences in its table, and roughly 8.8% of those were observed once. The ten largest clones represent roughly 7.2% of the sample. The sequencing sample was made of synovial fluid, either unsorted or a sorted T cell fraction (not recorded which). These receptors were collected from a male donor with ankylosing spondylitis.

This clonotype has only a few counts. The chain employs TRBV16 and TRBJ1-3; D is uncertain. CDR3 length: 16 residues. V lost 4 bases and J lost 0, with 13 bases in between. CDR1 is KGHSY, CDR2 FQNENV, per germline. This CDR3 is CASSPADVYSGNTIYF. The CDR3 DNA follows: TGTGCCAGCAGCCCAGCCGACGTTTACTCTGGAAACACCATATATTTT.

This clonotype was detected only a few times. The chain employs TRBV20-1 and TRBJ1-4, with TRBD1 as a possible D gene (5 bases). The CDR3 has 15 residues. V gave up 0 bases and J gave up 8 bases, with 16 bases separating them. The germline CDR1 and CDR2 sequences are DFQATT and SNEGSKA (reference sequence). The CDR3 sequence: CSARDQGRRGEKLFF. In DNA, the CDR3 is TGCAGTGCTAGAGATCAAGGCAGGCGGGGGGAAAAACTGTTTTTT.

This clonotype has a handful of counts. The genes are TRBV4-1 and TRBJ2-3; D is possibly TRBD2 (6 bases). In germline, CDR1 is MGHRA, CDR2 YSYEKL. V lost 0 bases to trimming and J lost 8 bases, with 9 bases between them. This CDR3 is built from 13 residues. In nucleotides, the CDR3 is TGCGCCAGCAGCCAAGAGGGCGGGACTACGCAGTATTTT. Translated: CASSQEGGTTQYF.

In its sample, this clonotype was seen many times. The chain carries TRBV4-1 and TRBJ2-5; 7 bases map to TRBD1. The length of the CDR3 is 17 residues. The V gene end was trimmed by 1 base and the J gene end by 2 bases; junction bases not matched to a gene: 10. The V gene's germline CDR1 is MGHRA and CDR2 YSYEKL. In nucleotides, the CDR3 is TGCGCCAGCAGCCAAGGCCGGGACAGAATTTTACAAGAGACCCAGTACTTC. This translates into CASSQGRDRILQETQYF.

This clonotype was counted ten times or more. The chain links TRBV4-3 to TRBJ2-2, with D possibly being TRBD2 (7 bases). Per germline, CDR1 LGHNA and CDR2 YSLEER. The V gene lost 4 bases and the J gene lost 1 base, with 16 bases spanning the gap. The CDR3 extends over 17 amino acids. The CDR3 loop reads CASSRFWGGENTGELFF. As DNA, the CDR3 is TGCGCCAGCAGCCGGTTTTGGGGGGGCGAGAACACCGGGGAGCTGTTTTTT.

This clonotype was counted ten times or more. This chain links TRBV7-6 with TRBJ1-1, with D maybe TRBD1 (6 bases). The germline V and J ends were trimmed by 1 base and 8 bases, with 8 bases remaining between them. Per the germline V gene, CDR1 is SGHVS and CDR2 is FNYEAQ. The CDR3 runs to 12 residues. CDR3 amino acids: CASSLERGEAFF. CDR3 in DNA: TGTGCCAGCAGCTTAGAGAGGGGGGAAGCTTTCTTT.

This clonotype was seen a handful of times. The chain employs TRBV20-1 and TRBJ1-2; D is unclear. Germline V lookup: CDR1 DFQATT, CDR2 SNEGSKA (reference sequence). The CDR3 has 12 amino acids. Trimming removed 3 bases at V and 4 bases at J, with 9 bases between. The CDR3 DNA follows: TGCAGTGCTAGTCGTAAGGGCTATGGCTACACCTTC. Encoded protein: CSASRKGYGYTF.

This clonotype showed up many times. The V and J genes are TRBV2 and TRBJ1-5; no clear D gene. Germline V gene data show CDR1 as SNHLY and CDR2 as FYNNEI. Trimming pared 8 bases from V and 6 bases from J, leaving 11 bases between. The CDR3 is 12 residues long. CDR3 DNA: TGTGCCAGCGGTACTAGGGCTCAGCCCCAGCATTTT. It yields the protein CASGTRAQPQHF.

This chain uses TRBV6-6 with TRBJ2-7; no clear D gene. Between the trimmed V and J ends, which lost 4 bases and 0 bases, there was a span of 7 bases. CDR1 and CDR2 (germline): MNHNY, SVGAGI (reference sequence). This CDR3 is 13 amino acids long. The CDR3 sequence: CASSFGTSYEQYF. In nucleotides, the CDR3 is TGTGCCAGCAGTTTCGGAACCTCCTACGAGCAGTACTTC.

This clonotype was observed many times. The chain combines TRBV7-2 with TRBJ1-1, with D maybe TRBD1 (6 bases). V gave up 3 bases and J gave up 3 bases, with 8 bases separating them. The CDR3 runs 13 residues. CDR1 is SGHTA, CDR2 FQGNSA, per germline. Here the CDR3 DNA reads TGTGCCAGCAGCTTCAGGGGTCACACTGAAGCTTTCTTT. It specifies CASSFRGHTEAFF.

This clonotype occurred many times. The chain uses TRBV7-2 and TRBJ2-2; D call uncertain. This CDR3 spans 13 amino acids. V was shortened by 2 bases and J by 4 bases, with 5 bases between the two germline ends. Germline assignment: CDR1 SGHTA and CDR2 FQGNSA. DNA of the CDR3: TGTGCCAGCAGCTTACCTGGCACCGGGGAGCTGTTTTTT. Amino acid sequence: CASSLPGTGELFF.

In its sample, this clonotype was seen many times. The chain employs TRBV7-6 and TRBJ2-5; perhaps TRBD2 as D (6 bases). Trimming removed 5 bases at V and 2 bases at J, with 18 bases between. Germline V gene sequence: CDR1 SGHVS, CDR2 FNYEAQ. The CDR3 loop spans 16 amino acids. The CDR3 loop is CASSPRGAAKQETQYF. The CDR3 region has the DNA TGTGCCAGCAGCCCCCGCGGGGCAGCTAAACAAGAGACCCAGTACTTC.

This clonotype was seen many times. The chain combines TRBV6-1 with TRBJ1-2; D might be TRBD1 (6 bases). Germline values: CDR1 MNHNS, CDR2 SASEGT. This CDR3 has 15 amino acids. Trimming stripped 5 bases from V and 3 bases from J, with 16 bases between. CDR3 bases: TGTGCCAGCAGTACCCCGGATAAGGGGGACTATGGCTACACCTTC. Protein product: CASSTPDKGDYGYTF.

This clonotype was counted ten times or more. Here the CDR3 DNA reads TGTGCCAGCAGCTGGCTAGGGGACCTCGGGACAGGGGTGAACACTGAAGCTTTCTTT. Protein product: CASSWLGDLGTGVNTEAFF. The rearrangement joins TRBV7-3 to TRBJ1-1, with 10 bases aligning to TRBD1. Germline CDR1 SGHTA, CDR2 FQGTGA. This CDR3 comprises 19 residues. The V segment lost 4 bases and the J segment 0 bases; nucleotides outside the gene matches: 14.

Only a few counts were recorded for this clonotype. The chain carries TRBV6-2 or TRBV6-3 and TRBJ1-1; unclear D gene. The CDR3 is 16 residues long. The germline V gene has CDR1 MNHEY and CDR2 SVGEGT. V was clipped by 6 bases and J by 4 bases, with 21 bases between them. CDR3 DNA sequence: TGTGCCAGCAGGCCCCACTATGGGGATGAGAGCACTGAAGCTTTCTTT. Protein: CASRPHYGDESTEAFF.

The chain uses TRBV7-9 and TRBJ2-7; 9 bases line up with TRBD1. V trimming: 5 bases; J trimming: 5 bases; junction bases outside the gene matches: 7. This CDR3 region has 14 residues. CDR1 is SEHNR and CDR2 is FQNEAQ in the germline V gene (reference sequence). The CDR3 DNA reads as TGTGCCAGCAGCGTGGGACAGGGTGCCGACGAGCAGTACTTC. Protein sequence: CASSVGQGADEQYF.

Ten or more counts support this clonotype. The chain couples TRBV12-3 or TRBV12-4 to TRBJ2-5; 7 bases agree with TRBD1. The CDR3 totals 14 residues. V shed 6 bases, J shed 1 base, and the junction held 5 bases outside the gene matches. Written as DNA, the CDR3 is TGTGCCAGCAGCTACAGGGGTGTCCAAGAGACCCAGTACTTC. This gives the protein CASSYRGVQETQYF.

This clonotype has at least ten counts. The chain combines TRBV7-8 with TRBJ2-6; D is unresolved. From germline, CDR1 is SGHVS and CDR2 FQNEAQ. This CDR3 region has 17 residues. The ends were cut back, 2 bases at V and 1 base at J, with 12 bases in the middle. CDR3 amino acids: CASSLRGKLSGANVLTF. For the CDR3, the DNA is TGTGCCAGCAGCTTACGAGGAAAGCTTTCTGGGGCCAACGTCCTGACTTTC.

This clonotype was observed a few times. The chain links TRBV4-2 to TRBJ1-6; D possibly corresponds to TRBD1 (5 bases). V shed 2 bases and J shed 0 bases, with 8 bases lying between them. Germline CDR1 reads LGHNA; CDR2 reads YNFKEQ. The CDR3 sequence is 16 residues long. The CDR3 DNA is TGTGCCAGCAGCCAAAGACAGAGCTCCTATAATTCACCCCTCCACTTT. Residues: CASSQRQSSYNSPLHF.

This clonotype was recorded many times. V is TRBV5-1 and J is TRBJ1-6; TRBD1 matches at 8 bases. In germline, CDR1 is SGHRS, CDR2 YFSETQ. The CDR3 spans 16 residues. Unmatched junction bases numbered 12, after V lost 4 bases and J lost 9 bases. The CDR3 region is CASSLRTGLGSSPLHF. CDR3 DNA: TGCGCCAGCAGCCTGCGGACAGGGCTCGGGAGTTCACCCCTCCACTTT.

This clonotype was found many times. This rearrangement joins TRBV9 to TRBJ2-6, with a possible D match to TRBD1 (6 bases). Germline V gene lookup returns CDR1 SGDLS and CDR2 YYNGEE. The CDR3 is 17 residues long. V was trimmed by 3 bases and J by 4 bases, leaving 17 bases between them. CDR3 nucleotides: TGTGCCAGCAGCGCTATCACAGGGTCAGCAGGGGCCAACGTCCTGACTTTC. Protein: CASSAITGSAGANVLTF.

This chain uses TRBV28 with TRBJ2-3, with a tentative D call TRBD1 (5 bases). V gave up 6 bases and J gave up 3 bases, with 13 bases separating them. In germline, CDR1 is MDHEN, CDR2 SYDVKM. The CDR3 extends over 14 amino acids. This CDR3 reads CASRDSFGTDTQYF. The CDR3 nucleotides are TGTGCCAGCAGAGACAGTTTCGGAACAGATACGCAGTATTTT.

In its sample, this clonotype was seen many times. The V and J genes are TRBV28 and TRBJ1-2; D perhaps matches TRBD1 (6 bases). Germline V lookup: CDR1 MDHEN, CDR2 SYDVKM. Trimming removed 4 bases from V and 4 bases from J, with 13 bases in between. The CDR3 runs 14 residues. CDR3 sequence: CASSSSGTSYGYTF. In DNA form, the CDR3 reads TGTGCCAGCAGTTCTTCCGGGACAAGCTATGGCTACACCTTC.

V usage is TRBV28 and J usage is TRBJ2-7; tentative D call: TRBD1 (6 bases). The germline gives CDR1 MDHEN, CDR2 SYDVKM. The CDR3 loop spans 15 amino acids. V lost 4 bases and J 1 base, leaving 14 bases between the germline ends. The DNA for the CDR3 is TGTGCCAGCAGTTCTCCGGGACACGATTCCTACGAGCAGTACTTC. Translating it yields CASSSPGHDSYEQYF.

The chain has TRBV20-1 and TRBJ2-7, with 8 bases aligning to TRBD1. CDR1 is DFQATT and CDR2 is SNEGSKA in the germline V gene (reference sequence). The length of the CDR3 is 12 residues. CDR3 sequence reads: CGGTGNTYEQYF. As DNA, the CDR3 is TGCGGCGGGACAGGAAATACCTACGAGCAGTACTTC.